These 28 T cell receptor beta chains came from one sample sequenced in a study of regulatory T cells in long-lasting Graves disease. TCR beta libraries were built with iRepertoire HTBI primers and Arm-PCR of CDR3 regions. TCRdb re-derived calls from the multiplex PCR reads in MiXCR, one entry per CDR3 protein. In the table there are about 450,000 distinct CDR3 sequences, about 25% of which are singletons. Time point indicated: persistent/refractory GD, antithyroid drugs over 5 years with positive TRAb. Making the TCR library involved RNA that had been extracted from PBMCs. The sample here was peripheral blood mononuclear cells (PBMCs), taken when the disease was refractory, from a patient treated with antithyroid drugs. The receptors were gathered from a female donor with Graves disease.

V is TRBV14 and J is TRBJ2-1, with 7 bases identical to TRBD2. The CDR3 spans 14 residues. The germline CDR1 and CDR2 sequences are SGHDN and FVKESK. V trimming: 4 bases; J trimming: 3 bases; junction bases outside the gene matches: 3. Here the CDR3 DNA reads TGTGCCAGCAGCCCGAGCGGGATCTACAATGAGCAGTTCTTC. It is translated as CASSPSGIYNEQFF.

V usage is TRBV6-1 and J usage is TRBJ1-5, with a tentative D call TRBD1 (5 bases). Germline assignment: CDR1 MNHNS and CDR2 SASEGT. This CDR3 has 12 residues. V was clipped by 8 bases and J by 7 bases, with 12 bases between them. CDR3 bases: TGTGCCAGCTCCAGGGTGCGGCAGCCCCAGCATTTT. Encoded protein: CASSRVRQPQHF.

At least ten counts were recorded for this clonotype. This chain uses TRBV20-1 with TRBJ2-5; 9 positions agree with TRBD2. The CDR3 sequence is 15 residues long. The V and J ends lost 0 bases and 3 bases, in that order; junction bases with no gene match: 5. Germline values: CDR1 DFQATT, CDR2 SNEGSKA (reference sequence). In DNA form, the CDR3 reads TGCAGTGCTAGAGATGGTGGGACTAGCAAAGAGACCCAGTACTTC. Amino acids: CSARDGGTSKETQYF.

The chain has TRBV6-1 and TRBJ1-5; perhaps TRBD1 as D (6 bases). The CDR3 length is 15 residues. Germline V gene data show CDR1 as MNHNS and CDR2 as SASEGT. V lost 1 base and J 5 bases, leaving 12 bases between the germline ends. Written as DNA, the CDR3 is TGTGCCAGCAGTGAAGACAGGGTGGGGGATCAGCCCCAGCATTTT. Translated, it gives CASSEDRVGDQPQHF.

The chain couples TRBV29-1 to TRBJ2-7; 9 bases are shared with TRBD1. CDR1 and CDR2 from the germline V gene are SQVTM and ANQGSEA. The trim removed 6 bases at V and 0 bases at J, leaving 9 bases unmatched. The CDR3 runs 15 residues. The CDR3 sequence: CSVTLGTGLSYEQYF. For the CDR3, the DNA is TGCAGCGTAACCCTCGGGACAGGGCTCTCCTACGAGCAGTACTTC.

This clonotype was seen a single time. The CDR3 here is CASSLLRSAEKETQYF. The CDR3, as DNA: TGTGCCAGCAGCTTACTTCGGTCGGCGGAAAAAGAGACCCAGTACTTC. The chain has TRBV28 and TRBJ2-5; D unclear. Trimming pared 6 bases from V and 3 bases from J, leaving 20 bases between. CDR1 MDHEN and CDR2 SYDVKM come from the germline V gene. The CDR3 has 16 residues.

This rearrangement joins TRBV7-2 to TRBJ2-5, with D possibly TRBD1 on 6 matching bases. V gave up 5 bases and J gave up 5 bases, with 15 bases separating them. Germline V lookup: CDR1 SGHTA, CDR2 FQGNSA. CDR3 length equals 14 residues. The chain's CDR3 is CASSGGGGLETQYF. The CDR3 DNA follows: TGTGCCAGCAGCGGGGGTGGGGGCCTGGAGACCCAGTACTTC.

V and J are TRBV6-2 or TRBV6-3 and TRBJ2-1; D not resolved. Looked up from germline, CDR1 is MNHEY and CDR2 is SVGEGT. V was trimmed by 5 bases and J by 5 bases, leaving 10 bases between them. The CDR3 is 13 residues long. CDR3 bases: TGTGCCAGCAGTGAAGCCCCTCACAATGAGCAGTTCTTC. Translated: CASSEAPHNEQFF.

This clonotype was seen many times. The rearrangement joins TRBV28 to TRBJ1-3; D is undetermined. The length of the CDR3 is 12 residues. Between the trimmed V and J ends, which lost 6 bases and 7 bases, there was a span of 10 bases. Germline loops: CDR1 MDHEN, CDR2 SYDVKM. For the CDR3, the DNA is TGTGCCAGCAGCACCATCAGGAACACCATATATTTT. Its protein is CASSTIRNTIYF.

The CDR3 region has the DNA TGTGCCAGCAGCCCCTACGGGACTAGCGGGAACAAGTGGGCCTACGAGCAGTACTTC. Translation: CASSPYGTSGNKWAYEQYF. V and J are TRBV7-2 and TRBJ2-7, with 13 nucleotides matching TRBD2. This CDR3 comprises 19 residues. V lost 5 bases to trimming and J lost 2 bases; unmatched junction nucleotides: 15. Looked up from germline, CDR1 is SGHTA and CDR2 is FQGNSA.

This clonotype was seen a few times. The CDR3 sequence is CSVLTGSRYEQYF. The CDR3 region has the DNA TGCAGCGTTTTGACGGGATCTAGGTACGAGCAGTACTTC. V and J are TRBV29-1 and TRBJ2-7; D perhaps matches TRBD2 (5 bases). Trimming removed 5 bases from V and 4 bases from J, with 15 bases in between. CDR1 and CDR2 (germline): SQVTM, ANQGSEA. This CDR3 region has 13 residues.

This clonotype was counted only a few times. An end of the junction differs from the germline gene, which may be a read error. The gene calls are TRBV12-3 or TRBV12-4 and TRBJ2-2; no firm D call. The CDR3 has 14 residues. The CDR3 loop is CASTLGLVGGELFF. CDR3 nucleotides: TGTGCCAGCACTTTAGGGCTAGTTGGCGGGGAGCTGTTTTTT.

This clonotype was counted at least ten times. The chain recombines TRBV7-9 with TRBJ1-2, with D possibly TRBD1 on 5 matching bases. The CDR3 totals 13 residues. CDR1 is SEHNR and CDR2 is FQNEAQ in the germline V gene (reference sequence). The ends were cut back, 1 base at V and 8 bases at J, with 11 bases in the middle. CDR3 sequence: CASSLVANRGYTF. Written as DNA, the CDR3 is TGTGCCAGCAGCTTAGTGGCGAACAGGGGCTACACCTTC.

Ten or more counts support this clonotype. This chain connects TRBV24-1 to TRBJ1-5; D call uncertain. The ends were cut back, 6 bases at V and 4 bases at J, with 12 bases in the middle. Per the germline V gene, CDR1 is KGHDR and CDR2 is SFDVKD. This CDR3 is built from 14 residues. CDR3 amino acids: CATSPAKGNQPQHF. The CDR3 bases are TGTGCCACCAGTCCCGCCAAGGGAAATCAGCCCCAGCATTTT.

The rearrangement links TRBV6-1 to TRBJ1-1; D is perhaps TRBD1 (6 bases). The CDR3 totals 15 residues. Per the germline V gene, CDR1 is MNHNS and CDR2 is SASEGT. The V gene lost 7 bases and the J gene lost 2 bases, with 17 bases spanning the gap. The CDR3 coding sequence is TGTGCCAGCACTGAGGGGGGGGCAGTTAACACTGAAGCTTTCTTT. It translates to CASTEGGAVNTEAFF.

This clonotype was counted many times. The chain joins TRBV2 to TRBJ1-5; D unresolved. Germline V gene lookup returns CDR1 SNHLY and CDR2 FYNNEI. V lost 6 bases and J lost 1, with 13 bases in between. The CDR3 is made up of 15 amino acids. The CDR3 DNA reads TGTGCCAGCAGCCGAGGACCAGGCAGCAATCAGCCCCAGCATTTT. It translates to CASSRGPGSNQPQHF. Full variable domain (rest looked up from reference TRBV2 and TRBJ1-5): EPEVTQTPSHQVTQMGQEVILRCVPISNHLYFYWYRQILGQKVEFLVSFYNNEISEKSEIFDDQFSVERPDGSNFTLKIRSTKLEDSAMYFCASSRGPGSNQPQHFGDGTRLSIL.

This clonotype was seen only a few times. The chain links TRBV7-9 to TRBJ1-4, with D possibly TRBD1 on 5 matching bases. The CDR3 totals 16 residues. V was clipped by 5 bases and J by 7 bases, with 20 bases between them. Germline V gene sequence: CDR1 SEHNR, CDR2 FQNEAQ (reference sequence). The CDR3: CASSPSRRGDPEKLFF. The CDR3, as DNA: TGTGCCAGCAGCCCCTCCAGGAGAGGGGATCCTGAAAAACTGTTTTTT.

J is TRBJ1-5 and V is TRBV2; tentatively, D is TRBD1 (5 bases). Trimming took 7 bases from V and 6 from J, leaving 19 bases between them. CDR1 is SNHLY and CDR2 is FYNNEI in the germline V gene. The CDR3 runs 15 residues. CDR3 bases: TGTGCCAGCACCGAAGGGGCAGGGTACAGTCAGCCCCAGCATTTT. It encodes CASTEGAGYSQPQHF.

The V gene is TRBV25-1, the J gene TRBJ1-3; weak D call: TRBD1 (5 bases). The CDR3 extends over 14 amino acids. The ends were cut back, 3 bases at V and 2 bases at J, with 8 bases in the middle. CDR1 MGHDK and CDR2 SYGVNS come from the germline V gene. CDR3 amino acids: CASSDGRAGNTIYF. CDR3 nucleotides: TGTGCCAGCAGTGATGGCAGGGCTGGAAACACCATATATTTT.

The chain combines TRBV27 with TRBJ1-5; D unresolved. CDR1 and CDR2 (germline): MNHEY, SMNVEV (reference sequence). The ends were cut back, 6 bases at V and 6 bases at J, with 15 bases in the middle. The length of the CDR3 is 14 residues. The CDR3 bases are TGTGCCAGCAGCATTTCATGGGGAAGTCAGCCCCAGCATTTT. This sequence encodes CASSISWGSQPQHF.

There are many counts of this clonotype. The V call is TRBV2, the J call TRBJ2-7; weak D call: TRBD2 (6 bases). The V end lost 4 bases, the J end lost 2 bases, and 15 bases lay between the germline ends. The CDR3 runs to 15 residues. Germline V lookup: CDR1 SNHLY, CDR2 FYNNEI. In DNA, the CDR3 is TGTGCCAGCAGTGCCGGAGGACTAACTACCTACGAGCAGTACTTC. As protein: CASSAGGLTTYEQYF. Filled out from reference TRBV2 and TRBJ2-7, the complete variable domain reads EPEVTQTPSHQVTQMGQEVILRCVPISNHLYFYWYRQILGQKVEFLVSFYNNEISEKSEIFDDQFSVERPDGSNFTLKIRSTKLEDSAMYFCASSAGGLTTYEQYFGPGTRLTVT.

This clonotype was recorded only once. This CDR3 is CASSLRGQVPATGELFF. The CDR3 DNA is TGTGCCAGCAGCTTAAGAGGACAGGTGCCAGCCACCGGGGAGCTGTTTTTT. This chain joins TRBV11-3 and TRBJ2-2; 7 nucleotides align to TRBD1. This CDR3 spans 17 amino acids. CDR1 is SGHNT and CDR2 is YENEEA in the germline V gene. V trimming: 2 bases; J trimming: 4 bases; junction bases outside the gene matches: 10.

The rearrangement links TRBV29-1 to TRBJ2-1; 10 bases map to TRBD2. The germline gives CDR1 SQVTM, CDR2 ANQGSEA. With V trimmed by 5 bases and J by 4 bases, 11 bases remained unmatched. This CDR3 region has 16 residues. This CDR3 is CSVPPPGLASYNEQFF. Here the CDR3 DNA reads TGCAGCGTTCCACCTCCGGGACTAGCGAGTTACAATGAGCAGTTCTTC.

This clonotype showed up just a few times. The chain is built from TRBV10-3 and TRBJ1-3; no firm D call. Deletions cut 2 bases from V and 2 bases from J, with 4 bases between. This CDR3 has 13 amino acids. Germline CDR1 reads ENHRY; CDR2 reads SYGVKD. The CDR3 reads CAISEMAGNTIYF. Here the CDR3 DNA reads TGTGCCATCAGTGAGATGGCTGGAAACACCATATATTTT.

V usage is TRBV20-1 and J usage is TRBJ2-4, with 8 bases matching TRBD2. The CDR3 runs to 14 residues. The trim removed 3 bases at V and 6 bases at J, leaving 7 bases unmatched. Germline CDR1 reads DFQATT; CDR2 reads SNEGSKA (reference sequence). The CDR3 sequence is CSARAAGAGNIQYF. As DNA, the CDR3 is TGCAGTGCTAGGGCAGCGGGAGCGGGAAACATTCAGTACTTC.

Ten or more counts support this clonotype. The V call is TRBV28, the J call TRBJ1-3; the D is unclear. CDR1 and CDR2 (germline): MDHEN, SYDVKM. Trimming took 2 bases from V and 1 from J, leaving 6 bases between them. CDR3 size: 14 residues. The CDR3 sequence is CASSLTESGNTIYF. The DNA of the CDR3 is TGTGCCAGCAGTTTAACTGAGTCTGGAAACACCATATATTTT.

This clonotype occurred a few times. This rearrangement joins TRBV20-1 to TRBJ1-2; weak D call: TRBD1 (6 bases). This CDR3 region has 17 residues. V lost 6 bases and J lost 5, with 28 bases in between. Germline CDR1 and CDR2: DFQATT and SNEGSKA (reference sequence). CDR3 in amino acids: CSAPSGKGGAKDYGYTF. CDR3 DNA sequence: TGCAGTGCCCCCTCCGGGAAAGGGGGGGCGAAAGATTATGGCTACACCTTC.

Within the sample, this clonotype is medium-sized (0.01 to 0.1%). The chain uses TRBV27 and TRBJ2-7, with D perhaps TRBD1 (5 bases). Trimming removed 3 bases at V and 1 base at J, with 7 bases between. Per germline, CDR1 MNHEY and CDR2 SMNVEV (reference sequence). The CDR3 consists of 13 residues. In DNA, the CDR3 is TGTGCCAGCAGTTTCAGGGATTCCTACGAGCAGTACTTC. Residues: CASSFRDSYEQYF.